These 16 T cell receptor beta chains were all obtained from the same sample, sequenced in a study of post-analysis software for immune sequencing data. Study-wide findings and caveats: Compared with controls, patients had more of about 5 TRBV segments, including TRBV5-6, TRBV5-1 and TRBV20-1.

The TCR beta cDNA libraries carried unique molecular identifiers. In TCRdb, the PCR reads were re-called with MiXCR into one record per CDR3 protein. The sample shows about 680,000 distinct CDR3 sequences, around 60% of them seen only once. No antigen has been identified for these receptors. The sequencing sample was made of blood. All receptors derive from a girl aged 2-10 years with multiple sclerosis.

This chain connects TRBV14 to TRBJ2-7; D might be TRBD2 (6 bases). Trimming stripped 4 bases from V and 10 bases from J, with 23 bases between. Per the germline V gene, CDR1 is SGHDN and CDR2 is FVKESK. The length of the CDR3 is 15 residues. CDR3 loop: CASSRLPKARGAQYF. The CDR3 coding sequence is TGTGCCAGCAGCCGTTTGCCAAAAGCCCGCGGGGCCCAGTACTTC. The whole variable domain, remainder taken from reference TRBV14 and TRBJ2-7, is EAGVTQFPSHSVIEKGQTVTLRCDPISGHDNLYWYRRVMGKEIKFLLHFVKESKQDESGMPNNRFLAERTGGTYSTLKVQPAELEDSGVYFCASSRLPKARGAQYFGPGTRLTVT.

Here the CDR3 reads CASSSPAQAEGYTF. The DNA for the CDR3 is TGTGCCAGCAGCTCTCCGGCCCAGGCGGAAGGCTACACCTTC. This sequence joins TRBV12-3 or TRBV12-4 and TRBJ1-2, with unresolved D. The CDR3 consists of 14 residues. V dropped 6 bases and J dropped 8 bases, with 19 bases sitting between them.

The chain uses TRBV5-1 and TRBJ2-1; 7 bases are shared with TRBD2. The length of the CDR3 is 15 residues. The ends lost 1 base at V and 7 bases at J; junction bases unmatched: 8. Germline assignment: CDR1 SGHRS and CDR2 YFSETQ. CDR3 DNA: TGCGCCAGCAGCTTGTCCCTAGCGGAGAATAATGAGCAGTTCTTC. This codes for CASSLSLAENNEQFF.

This rearrangement joins TRBV20-1 to TRBJ2-1; 7 positions match TRBD2. Germline trimming cut 0 bases from V and 3 bases from J; bases unmatched to any gene: 8. Germline V gene sequence: CDR1 DFQATT, CDR2 SNEGSKA (reference sequence). The CDR3 has 16 residues. In nucleotides, the CDR3 is TGCAGTGCTAGAGATATAGCTAGCGGAGACTACAATGAGCAGTTCTTC. This encodes CSARDIASGDYNEQFF.

The J gene is TRBJ2-3, the V gene TRBV5-1; 7 bases are shared with TRBD1. Germline CDR1 reads SGHRS; CDR2 reads YFSETQ. The J segment lost 5 bases and the V segment lost 2 bases, leaving 14 bases of the junction unmatched. The CDR3 extends over 17 amino acids. The CDR3 nucleotides are TGCGCCAGCAGCTTCGGTCTACTGACAGGGTTCAAAGATACGCAGTATTTT. As protein: CASSFGLLTGFKDTQYF.

The chain couples TRBV27 to TRBJ1-1; D remains unclear. V was clipped by 5 bases and J by 3 bases, with 13 bases between them. CDR1 MNHEY and CDR2 SMNVEV come from the germline V gene (reference sequence). The CDR3 is 14 amino acids. This chain's CDR3 is CASSPWAGDTEAFF. The CDR3 bases are TGTGCCAGCAGTCCGTGGGCGGGTGACACTGAAGCTTTCTTT.

There are a few counts of this clonotype. This chain uses TRBV7-9 with TRBJ2-3, with 7 bases identical to TRBD1. V shed 7 bases and J 0 bases; nucleotides not matched to a gene: 4. The CDR3 length is 14 residues. Germline V gene sequence: CDR1 SEHNR, CDR2 FQNEAQ (reference sequence). CDR3 in amino acids: CASTTGISTDTQYF. Written as DNA, the CDR3 is TGTGCCAGCACGACAGGGATTAGCACAGATACGCAGTATTTT.

This clonotype turned up a few times. This rearrangement joins TRBV29-1 to TRBJ2-7, with D perhaps TRBD1 (6 bases). Per the germline V gene, CDR1 is SQVTM and CDR2 is ANQGSEA. The CDR3 spans 12 residues. Deletions cut 4 bases from V and 2 bases from J, with 9 bases between. The CDR3, as DNA: TGCAGCGTTGGGGACACTACCTACGAGCAGTACTTC. As protein: CSVGDTTYEQYF.

This clonotype was found once. The rearrangement links TRBV24-1 to TRBJ2-5, with D tentatively TRBD1 (5 bases). CDR3 length: 15 amino acids. CDR1 and CDR2 (germline): KGHDR, SFDVKD. Trimming took off 1 base at V and 0 bases at J, with 8 bases between the two ends. The CDR3 loop is CATSDLRTNQETQYF. The CDR3 DNA sequence: TGTGCCACCAGTGATTTACGGACAAACCAAGAGACCCAGTACTTC.

This sequence joins TRBV28 and TRBJ2-1; 10 nucleotides agree with TRBD2. Unmatched junction bases numbered 4, after V lost 5 bases and J lost 0 bases. In germline, CDR1 is MDHEN, CDR2 SYDVKM. The CDR3 covers 16 residues. This CDR3 is CASSTSGRDSYNEQFF. DNA of the CDR3: TGTGCCAGCAGTACCAGCGGGAGGGACTCCTACAATGAGCAGTTCTTC.

The gene calls are TRBV10-1 and TRBJ2-3, with D unclear. CDR1 and CDR2 from the germline V gene are WNHNN and SYGVQD (reference sequence). Deletions cut 6 bases from V and 2 bases from J, with 15 bases between. The length of the CDR3 is 15 residues. CDR3 coding DNA: TGCGCCAGCAGCGGAACGTTGGATCACACAGATACGCAGTATTTT. Its protein product is CASSGTLDHTDTQYF.

This clonotype has just a few counts. The genes are TRBV2 and TRBJ2-1, with D possibly TRBD1 on 5 matching bases. Germline CDR1 SNHLY, CDR2 FYNNEI. With 0 bases removed from V and 2 bases from J, the gap between germline ends came to 11 bases. The CDR3 is 16 residues long. The CDR3: CASSEAQAGPYNEQFF. The CDR3 nucleotides are TGTGCCAGCAGTGAAGCGCAGGCAGGGCCCTACAATGAGCAGTTCTTC. Full variable domain (rest looked up from reference TRBV2 and TRBJ2-1): EPEVTQTPSHQVTQMGQEVILRCVPISNHLYFYWYRQILGQKVEFLVSFYNNEISEKSEIFDDQFSVERPDGSNFTLKIRSTKLEDSAMYFCASSEAQAGPYNEQFFGPGTRLTVL.

The genes are TRBV7-2 and TRBJ1-1, with D perhaps matching TRBD1 (6 bases). Germline CDR1 reads SGHTA; CDR2 reads FQGNSA. The V end lost 1 base, the J end lost 3 bases, and 12 bases lay between the germline ends. CDR3 length: 15 amino acids. CDR3 bases: TGTGCCAGCAGCTTAGAATTCGGGGGGCACACTGAAGCTTTCTTT. Protein product: CASSLEFGGHTEAFF.

The chain links TRBV29-1 to TRBJ2-7; no reliable D call. CDR1 and CDR2 (germline): SQVTM, ANQGSEA. The CDR3 is made up of 12 amino acids. With 2 bases removed from V and 1 base from J, the gap between germline ends came to 6 bases. CDR3 protein: CSVEQESYEQYF. DNA of the CDR3: TGCAGCGTTGAACAGGAATCCTACGAGCAGTACTTC.

This rearrangement joins TRBV5-5 to TRBJ1-4; unclear D gene. The CDR3 spans 17 residues. Germline V gives CDR1 SGHKS, CDR2 YYEKEE (reference sequence). Between the trimmed V and J ends, which lost 0 bases and 4 bases, there was a span of 16 bases. CDR3 sequence reads: CASSLGVPTPINEKLFF. The CDR3 region has the DNA TGTGCCAGCAGCTTGGGGGTCCCGACACCTATTAATGAAAAACTGTTTTTT.

This clonotype has only one observation. The V and J genes are TRBV29-1 and TRBJ2-1; TRBD2 matches at 9 bases. Germline loops: CDR1 SQVTM, CDR2 ANQGSEA. The ends lost 5 bases at V and 6 bases at J; junction bases unmatched: 14. The CDR3 totals 16 residues. CDR3 bases: TGCAGCGTTAGGTTCCTTAGTAGCGGGAGAGGCAATGAGCAGTTCTTC. Protein: CSVRFLSSGRGNEQFF.